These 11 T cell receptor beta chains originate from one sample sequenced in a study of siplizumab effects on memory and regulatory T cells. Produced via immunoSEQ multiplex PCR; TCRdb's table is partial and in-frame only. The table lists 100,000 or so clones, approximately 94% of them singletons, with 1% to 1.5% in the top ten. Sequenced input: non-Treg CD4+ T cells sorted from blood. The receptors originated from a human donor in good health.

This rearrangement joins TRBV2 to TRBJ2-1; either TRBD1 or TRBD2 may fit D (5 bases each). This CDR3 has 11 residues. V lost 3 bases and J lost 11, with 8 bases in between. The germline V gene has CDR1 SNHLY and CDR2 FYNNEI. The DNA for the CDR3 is TGTGCCAGCAGTGAGGGGGTCAAGCAGTTCTTC. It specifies CASSEGVKQFF. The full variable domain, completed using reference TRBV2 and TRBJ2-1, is EPEVTQTPSHQVTQMGQEVILRCVPISNHLYFYWYRQILGQKVEFLVSFYNNEISEKSEIFDDQFSVERPDGSNFTLKIRSTKLEDSAMYFCASSEGVKQFFGPGTRLTVL.

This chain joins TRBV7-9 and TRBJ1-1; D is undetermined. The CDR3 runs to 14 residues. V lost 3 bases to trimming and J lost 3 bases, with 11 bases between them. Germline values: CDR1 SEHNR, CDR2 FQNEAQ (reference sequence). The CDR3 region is CASSFAGSDTEAFF. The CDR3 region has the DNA TGTGCCAGCAGCTTTGCGGGGTCGGACACTGAAGCTTTCTTT. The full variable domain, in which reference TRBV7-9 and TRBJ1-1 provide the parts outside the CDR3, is DTGVSQNPRHKITKRGQNVTFRCDPISEHNRLYWYRQTLGQGPEFLTYFQNEAQLEKSRLLSDRFSAERPKGSFSTLEIQRTEQGDSAMYLCASSFAGSDTEAFFGQGTRLTVV.

The CDR3 is CASSSLGLRTDTQYF. The CDR3 nucleotides are TGTGCCAGCAGCTCCCTCGGGCTCCGCACAGATACGCAGTATTTT. V usage is TRBV7-8 and J usage is TRBJ2-3; no clear D gene. The germline V gene encodes CDR1 SGHVS and CDR2 FQNEAQ. V lost 4 bases and J 1 base, leaving 12 bases between the germline ends. The length of the CDR3 is 15 residues.

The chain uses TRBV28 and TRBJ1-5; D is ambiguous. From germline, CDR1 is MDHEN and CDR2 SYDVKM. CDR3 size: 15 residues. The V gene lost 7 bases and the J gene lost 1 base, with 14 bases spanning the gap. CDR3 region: CASNDLGGSNQPQHF. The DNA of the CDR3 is TGTGCCAGCAACGATCTGGGTGGGAGCAATCAGCCCCAGCATTTT.

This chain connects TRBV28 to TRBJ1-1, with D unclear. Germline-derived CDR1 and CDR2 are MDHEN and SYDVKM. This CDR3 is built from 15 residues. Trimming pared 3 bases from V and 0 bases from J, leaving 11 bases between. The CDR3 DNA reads TGTGCCAGCAGTTTCGCCGGGTCAATGAACACTGAAGCTTTCTTT. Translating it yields CASSFAGSMNTEAFF.

The CDR3: CASRVQETQYF. The CDR3 DNA reads as TGTGCCAGCAGAGTACAAGAGACCCAGTACTTC. The chain carries TRBV28 and TRBJ2-5, with D hard to call. V was cut by 6 bases and J by 2 bases, with 4 bases left in between. Looked up from germline, CDR1 is MDHEN and CDR2 is SYDVKM. This CDR3 comprises 11 residues.

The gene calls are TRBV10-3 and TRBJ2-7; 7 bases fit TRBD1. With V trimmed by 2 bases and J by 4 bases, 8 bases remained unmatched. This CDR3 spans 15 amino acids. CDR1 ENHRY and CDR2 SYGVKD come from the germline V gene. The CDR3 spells CAISETRDRGYEQYF. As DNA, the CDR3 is TGTGCCATCAGTGAGACCCGGGACAGAGGATACGAGCAGTACTTC.

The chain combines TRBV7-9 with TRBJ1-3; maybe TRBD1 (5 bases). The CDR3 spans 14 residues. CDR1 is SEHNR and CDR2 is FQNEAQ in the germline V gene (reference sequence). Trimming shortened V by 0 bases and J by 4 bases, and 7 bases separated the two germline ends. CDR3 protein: CASSLARDGNTIYF. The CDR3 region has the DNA TGTGCCAGCAGCTTAGCCAGGGACGGAAACACCATATATTTT.

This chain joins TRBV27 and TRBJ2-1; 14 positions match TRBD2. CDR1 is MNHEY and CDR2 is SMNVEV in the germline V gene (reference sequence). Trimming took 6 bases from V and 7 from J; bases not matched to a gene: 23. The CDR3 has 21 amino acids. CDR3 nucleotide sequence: TGTGCCAGCAGCTCCGGAGGGGGGACTAGCGGGAGTAAAGGTCTGGGGAATGAGCAGTTCTTC. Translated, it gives CASSSGGGTSGSKGLGNEQFF.

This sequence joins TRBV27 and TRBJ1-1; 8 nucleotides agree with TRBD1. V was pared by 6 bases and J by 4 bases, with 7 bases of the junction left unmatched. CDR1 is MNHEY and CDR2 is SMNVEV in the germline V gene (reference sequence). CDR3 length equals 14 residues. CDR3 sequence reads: CASSTSTGVTEAFF. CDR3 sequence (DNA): TGTGCCAGCAGCACCTCGACAGGGGTCACTGAAGCTTTCTTT.

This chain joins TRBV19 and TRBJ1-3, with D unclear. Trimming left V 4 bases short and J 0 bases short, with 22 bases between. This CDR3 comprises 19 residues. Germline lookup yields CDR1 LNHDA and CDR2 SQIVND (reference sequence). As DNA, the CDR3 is TGTGCCAGTAGTACCCGGTGGCGATTTGCGGGATCCTCTGGAAACACCATATATTTT. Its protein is CASSTRWRFAGSSGNTIYF.